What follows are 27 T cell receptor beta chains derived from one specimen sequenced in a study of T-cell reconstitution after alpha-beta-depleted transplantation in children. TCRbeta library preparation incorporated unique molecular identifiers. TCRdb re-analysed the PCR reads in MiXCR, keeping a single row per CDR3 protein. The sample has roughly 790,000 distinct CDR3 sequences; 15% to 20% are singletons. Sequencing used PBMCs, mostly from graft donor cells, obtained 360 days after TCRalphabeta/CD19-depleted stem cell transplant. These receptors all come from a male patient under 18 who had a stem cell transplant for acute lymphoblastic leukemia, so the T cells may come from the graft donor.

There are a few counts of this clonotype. The CDR3 reads CASSLGRGKAGEENIQYF. As DNA, the CDR3 is TGTGCCAGCAGCTTAGGGAGGGGCAAAGCGGGAGAGGAAAACATTCAGTACTTC. This chain uses TRBV11-2 with TRBJ2-4, with 8 bases lining up with TRBD2. Germline CDR1 and CDR2: SGHAT and FQNNGV. Germline trimming cut 1 base from V and 5 bases from J; bases unmatched to any gene: 13. The CDR3 is 18 amino acids.

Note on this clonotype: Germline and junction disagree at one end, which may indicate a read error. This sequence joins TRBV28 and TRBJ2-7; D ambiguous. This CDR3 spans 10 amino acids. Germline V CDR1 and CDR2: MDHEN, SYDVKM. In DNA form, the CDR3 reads TGTGCCTGCAGACTTTACGAGCAGTACTTC. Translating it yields CACRLYEQYF.

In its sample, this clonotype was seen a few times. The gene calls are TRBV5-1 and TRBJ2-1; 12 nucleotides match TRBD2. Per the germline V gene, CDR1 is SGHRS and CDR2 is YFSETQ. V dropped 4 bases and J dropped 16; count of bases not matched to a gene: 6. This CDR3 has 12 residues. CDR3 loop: CASSITSGRSFF. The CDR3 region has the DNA TGCGCCAGCAGCATAACTAGCGGGAGGTCTTTCTTC.

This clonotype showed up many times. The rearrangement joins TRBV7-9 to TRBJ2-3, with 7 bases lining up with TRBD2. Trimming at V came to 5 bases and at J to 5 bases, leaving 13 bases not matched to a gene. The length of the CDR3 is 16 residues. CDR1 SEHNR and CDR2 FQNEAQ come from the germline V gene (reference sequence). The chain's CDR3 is CASSPGLADEGDTQYF. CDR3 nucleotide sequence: TGTGCCAGCAGCCCCGGCCTAGCGGACGAAGGAGATACGCAGTATTTT.

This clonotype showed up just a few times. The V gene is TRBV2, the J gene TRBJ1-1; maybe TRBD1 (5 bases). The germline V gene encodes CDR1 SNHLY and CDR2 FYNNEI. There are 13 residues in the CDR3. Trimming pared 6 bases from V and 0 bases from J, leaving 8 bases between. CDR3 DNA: TGTGCCAGCAGAGGGACGGTGAACACTGAAGCTTTCTTT. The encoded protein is CASRGTVNTEAFF. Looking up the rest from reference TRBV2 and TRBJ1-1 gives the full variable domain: EPEVTQTPSHQVTQMGQEVILRCVPISNHLYFYWYRQILGQKVEFLVSFYNNEISEKSEIFDDQFSVERPDGSNFTLKIRSTKLEDSAMYFCASRGTVNTEAFFGQGTRLTVV.

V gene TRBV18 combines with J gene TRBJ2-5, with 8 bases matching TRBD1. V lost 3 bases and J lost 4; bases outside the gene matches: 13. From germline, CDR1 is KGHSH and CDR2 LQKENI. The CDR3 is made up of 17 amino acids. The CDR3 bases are TGTGCCAGCTCACCCACCTATGACAGGGGAATGGGAGAGACCCAGTACTTC. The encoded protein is CASSPTYDRGMGETQYF.

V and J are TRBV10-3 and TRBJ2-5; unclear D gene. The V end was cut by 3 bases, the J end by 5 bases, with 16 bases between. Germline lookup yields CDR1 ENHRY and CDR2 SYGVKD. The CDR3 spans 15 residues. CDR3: CAISDIEDLGETQYF. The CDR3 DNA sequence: TGTGCCATCAGTGACATTGAGGACCTAGGGGAGACCCAGTACTTC.

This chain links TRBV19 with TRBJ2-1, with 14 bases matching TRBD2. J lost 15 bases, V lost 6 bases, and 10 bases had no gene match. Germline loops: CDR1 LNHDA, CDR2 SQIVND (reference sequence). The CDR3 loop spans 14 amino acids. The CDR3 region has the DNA TGTGCCAGTAGGTACTGGGGACTAGCGGGAGTCCTGTTCTTC. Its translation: CASRYWGLAGVLFF.

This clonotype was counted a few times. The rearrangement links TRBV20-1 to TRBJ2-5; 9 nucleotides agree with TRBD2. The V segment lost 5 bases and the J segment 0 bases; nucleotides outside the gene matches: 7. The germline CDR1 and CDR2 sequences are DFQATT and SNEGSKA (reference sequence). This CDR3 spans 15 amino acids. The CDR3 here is CSASSTSGYQETQYF. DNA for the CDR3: TGCAGTGCTTCTTCGACTAGCGGTTACCAAGAGACCCAGTACTTC.

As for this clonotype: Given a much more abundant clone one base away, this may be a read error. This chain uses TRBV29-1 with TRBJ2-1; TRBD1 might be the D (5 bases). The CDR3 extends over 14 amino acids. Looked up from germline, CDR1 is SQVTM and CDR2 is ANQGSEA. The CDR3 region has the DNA TGCAGCGTTGGACCGTTCTTCAGGGTCGATGAGCAGCTCTTC. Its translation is CSVGPFFRVDEQLF.

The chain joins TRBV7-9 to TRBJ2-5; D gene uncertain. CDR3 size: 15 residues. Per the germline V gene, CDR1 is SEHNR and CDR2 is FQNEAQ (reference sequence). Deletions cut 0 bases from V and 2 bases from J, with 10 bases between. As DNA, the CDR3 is TGTGCCAGCAGCTTAGCGTTCGCGCCTCAAGAGACCCAGTACTTC. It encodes CASSLAFAPQETQYF.

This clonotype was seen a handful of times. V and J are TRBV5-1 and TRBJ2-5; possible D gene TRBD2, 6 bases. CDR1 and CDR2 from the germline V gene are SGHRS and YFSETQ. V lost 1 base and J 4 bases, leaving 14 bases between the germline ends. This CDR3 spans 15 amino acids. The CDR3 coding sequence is TGCGCCAGCAGCTTGAGACCCGGGACTCGAGAGACCCAGTACTTC. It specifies CASSLRPGTRETQYF.

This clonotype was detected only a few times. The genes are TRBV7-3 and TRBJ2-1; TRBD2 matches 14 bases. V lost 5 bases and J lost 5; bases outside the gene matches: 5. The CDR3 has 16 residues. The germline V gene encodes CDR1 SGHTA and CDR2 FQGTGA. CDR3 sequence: CASSRQGLAGDNEQFF. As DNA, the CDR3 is TGTGCCAGCAGCCGTCAGGGACTAGCGGGGGACAATGAGCAGTTCTTC.

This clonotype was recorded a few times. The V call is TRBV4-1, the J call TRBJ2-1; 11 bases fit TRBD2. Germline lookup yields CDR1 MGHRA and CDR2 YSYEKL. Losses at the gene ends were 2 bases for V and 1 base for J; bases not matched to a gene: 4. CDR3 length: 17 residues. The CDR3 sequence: CASSQTASGRSYNEQFF. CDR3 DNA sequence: TGCGCCAGCAGCCAAACGGCTAGCGGGAGGTCCTACAATGAGCAGTTCTTC.

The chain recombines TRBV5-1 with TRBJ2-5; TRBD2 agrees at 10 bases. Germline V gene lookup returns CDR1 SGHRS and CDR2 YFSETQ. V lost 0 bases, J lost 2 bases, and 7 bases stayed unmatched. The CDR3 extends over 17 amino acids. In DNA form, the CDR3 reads TGCGCCAGCAGCTTGGTTCCTCTAGCGGGAGTACAAGAGACCCAGTACTTC. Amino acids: CASSLVPLAGVQETQYF.

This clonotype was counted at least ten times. The CDR3 region is CASSPRVAGQGANEQFF. The CDR3 coding sequence is TGTGCCAGCAGCCCACGGGTTGCGGGACAGGGGGCCAATGAGCAGTTCTTC. The gene calls are TRBV9 and TRBJ2-1; 12 nucleotides align to TRBD1. Germline lookup yields CDR1 SGDLS and CDR2 YYNGEE. There are 17 residues in the CDR3. J was trimmed by 6 bases and V by 4 bases; bases with no gene match: 11.

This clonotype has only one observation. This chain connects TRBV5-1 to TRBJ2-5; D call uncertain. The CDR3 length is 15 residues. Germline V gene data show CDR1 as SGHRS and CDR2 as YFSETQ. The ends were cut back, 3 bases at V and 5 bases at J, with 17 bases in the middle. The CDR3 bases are TGCGCCAGCAGCTCCCCTCAGTTGTACCTGGAGACCCAGTACTTC. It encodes CASSSPQLYLETQYF.

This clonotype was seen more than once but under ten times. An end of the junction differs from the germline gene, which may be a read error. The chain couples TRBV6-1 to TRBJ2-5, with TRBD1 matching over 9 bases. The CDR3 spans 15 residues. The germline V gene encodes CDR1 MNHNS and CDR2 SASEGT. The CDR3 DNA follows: TGTGCCAGCAGAGGACAGGGGCGGACCCAAGGGACCCAGTACTTC. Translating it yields CASRGQGRTQGTQYF.

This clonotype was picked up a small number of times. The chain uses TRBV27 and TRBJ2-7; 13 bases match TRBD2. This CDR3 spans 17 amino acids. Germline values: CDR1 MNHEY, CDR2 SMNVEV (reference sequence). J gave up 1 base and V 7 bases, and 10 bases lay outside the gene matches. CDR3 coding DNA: TGTGCCAGCACCCTGGGACTAGCGGGAAAGACTTCCTACGAGCAGTACTTC. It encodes CASTLGLAGKTSYEQYF.

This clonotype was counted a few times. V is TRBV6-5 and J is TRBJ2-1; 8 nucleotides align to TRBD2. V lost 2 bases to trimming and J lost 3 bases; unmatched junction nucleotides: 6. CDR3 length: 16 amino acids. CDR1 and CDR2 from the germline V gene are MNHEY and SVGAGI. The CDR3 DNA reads TGTGCCAGCAGTTACCCGGGACTAGGGTTCTACAATGAGCAGTTCTTC. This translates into CASSYPGLGFYNEQFF.

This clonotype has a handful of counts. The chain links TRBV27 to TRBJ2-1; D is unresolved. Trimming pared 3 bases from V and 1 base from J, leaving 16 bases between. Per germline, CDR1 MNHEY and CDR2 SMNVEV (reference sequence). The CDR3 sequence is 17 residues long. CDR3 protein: CASSLLPRLWSYNEQFF. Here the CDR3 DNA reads TGTGCCAGCAGTTTGCTCCCGCGGTTATGGTCCTACAATGAGCAGTTCTTC.

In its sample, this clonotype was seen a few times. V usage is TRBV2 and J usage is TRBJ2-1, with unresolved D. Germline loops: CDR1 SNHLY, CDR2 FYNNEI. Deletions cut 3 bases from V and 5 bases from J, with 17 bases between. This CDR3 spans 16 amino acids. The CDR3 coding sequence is TGTGCCAGCAGTGATCCCCTGCGGACGCCTAACAATGAGCAGTTCTTC. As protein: CASSDPLRTPNNEQFF.

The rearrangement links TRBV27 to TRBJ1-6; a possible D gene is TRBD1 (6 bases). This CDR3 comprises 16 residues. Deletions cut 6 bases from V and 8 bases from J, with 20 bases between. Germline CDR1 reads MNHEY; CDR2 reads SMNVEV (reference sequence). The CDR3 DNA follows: TGTGCCAGCAGCAACGGTCGACAGGCGAAACATTCACCCCTCCACTTT. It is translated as CASSNGRQAKHSPLHF.

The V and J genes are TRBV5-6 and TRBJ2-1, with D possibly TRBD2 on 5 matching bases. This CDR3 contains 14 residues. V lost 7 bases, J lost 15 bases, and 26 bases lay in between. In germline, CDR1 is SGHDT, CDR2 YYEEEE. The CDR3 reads CASADPLRAVAWFF. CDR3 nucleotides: TGTGCCAGCGCTGATCCACTCAGAGCGGTGGCCTGGTTCTTC.

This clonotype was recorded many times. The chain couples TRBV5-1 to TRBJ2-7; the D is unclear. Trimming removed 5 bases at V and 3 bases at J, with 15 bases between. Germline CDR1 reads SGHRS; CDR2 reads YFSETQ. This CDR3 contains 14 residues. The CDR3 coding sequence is TGCGCCAGCAGTTTGATGCCCTCACTCTACGAGCAGTACTTC. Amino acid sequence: CASSLMPSLYEQYF.

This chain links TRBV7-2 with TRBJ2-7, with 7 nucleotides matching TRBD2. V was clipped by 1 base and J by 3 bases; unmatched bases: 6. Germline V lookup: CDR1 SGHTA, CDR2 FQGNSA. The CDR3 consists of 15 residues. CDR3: CASSLVGRQFYEQYF. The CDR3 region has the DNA TGTGCCAGCAGCTTAGTCGGGAGGCAGTTCTACGAGCAGTACTTC.

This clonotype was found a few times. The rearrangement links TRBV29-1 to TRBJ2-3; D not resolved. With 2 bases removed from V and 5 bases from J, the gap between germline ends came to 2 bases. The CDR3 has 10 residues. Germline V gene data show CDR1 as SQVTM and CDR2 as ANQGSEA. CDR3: CSVEQDTQYF. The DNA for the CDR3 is TGCAGCGTTGAACAAGATACGCAGTATTTT.